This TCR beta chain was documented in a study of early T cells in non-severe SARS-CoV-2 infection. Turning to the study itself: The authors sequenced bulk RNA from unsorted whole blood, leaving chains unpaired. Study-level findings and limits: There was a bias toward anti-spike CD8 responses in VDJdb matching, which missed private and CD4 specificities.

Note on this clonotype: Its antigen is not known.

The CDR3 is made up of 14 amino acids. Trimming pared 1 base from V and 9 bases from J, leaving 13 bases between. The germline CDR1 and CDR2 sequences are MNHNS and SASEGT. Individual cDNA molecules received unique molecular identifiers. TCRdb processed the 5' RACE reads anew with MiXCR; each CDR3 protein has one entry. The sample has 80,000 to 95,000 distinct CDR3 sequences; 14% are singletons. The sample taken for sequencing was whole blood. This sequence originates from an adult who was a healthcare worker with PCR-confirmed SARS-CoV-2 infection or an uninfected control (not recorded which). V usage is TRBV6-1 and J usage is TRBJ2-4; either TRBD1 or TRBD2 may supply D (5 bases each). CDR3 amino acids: CASSEVPGARIQYF. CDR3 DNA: TGTGCCAGCAGTGAAGTCCCCGGGGCGCGCATTCAGTACTTC.